This paragraph covers one T cell receptor beta chain sequence. These data originate in a study of technical replicates of blood from a handful of donors. V shed 6 bases and J 0 bases; nucleotides not matched to a gene: 2. Germline CDR1 and CDR2: LNHDA and SQIVND (reference sequence). The CDR3 is 14 residues long. TCRdb's table, derived via immunoSEQ multiplex PCR, lists solely in-frame clones and lacks some. The sample has approximately 100,000 clones; under 96% are singletons. The sequence was collected from a human donor in good health. The chain is built from TRBV19 and TRBJ2-1, with TRBD2 matching 7 bases. The sample consisted of T cells isolated from PBMCs. CDR3 in DNA: TGTGCCAGTAGCCTAGCGGCCTCCTACAATGAGCAGTTCTTC. Encoded protein: CASSLAASYNEQFF. Full variable domain (remainder filled in from reference TRBV19 and TRBJ2-1): DGGITQSPKYLFRKEGQNVTLSCEQNLNHDAMYWYRQDPGQGLRLIYYSQIVNDFQKGDIAEGYSVSREKKESFPLTVTSAQKNPTAFYLCASSLAASYNEQFFGPGTRLTVL.